In its sample, the clone carrying this TCR beta chain was seen a few times. Antigen: not known. Per germline, CDR1 SGHKS and CDR2 YYEKEE (reference sequence). CDR3 length: 13 amino acids. The V gene lost 0 bases and the J gene lost 3 bases, with 7 bases spanning the gap. Prepared libraries of TCR beta cDNA carried unique molecular identifiers. Input populations of roughly 1 to 10 million T cells gave rise to some 500,000 cDNA molecules. In TCRdb, the PCR reads were re-called with MiXCR into one record per CDR3 protein. Of some 370,000 distinct CDR3 sequences in the sample, 30% to 45% are singletons; the top ten hold about an eighth. The record originates from a study of post-analysis software for immune sequencing data. Study-level information: Included among the disease courses, which were recorded for the cohort, were relapsing-remitting, secondary progressive and progressive-relapsing multiple sclerosis.

The study, taken as a whole, reports: Significantly decreased normalized Chao1 diversity was recorded for multiple sclerosis patients relative to controls. Batch-matched samples strongly co-clustered by F measure. Five or six TRBV segments were significantly more frequent in patients than in controls. TRBV5-6, TRBV5-1 and TRBV20-1 were among these segments.

The specimen sequenced was blood. The V call is TRBV5-5, the J call TRBJ2-7, with a tentative D call TRBD2 (5 bases). The sequence was collected from a girl aged 10-17 years with multiple sclerosis. The CDR3 reads CASSLASYYEQYF. In DNA, the CDR3 is TGTGCCAGCAGCTTGGCTAGCTACTACGAGCAGTACTTC.